The sequence of this T cell receptor (beta chain) was determined in a study of patients and donors after allogeneic stem cell transplantation. One entry per CDR3 protein, called by TCRdb with MiXCR from the RT-PCR reads. The data hold under 30,000 distinct CDR3 sequences, with over 7% observed a single time. CDR1 LNHDA and CDR2 SQIVND come from the germline V gene (reference sequence). V was cut by 4 bases and J by 3 bases, with 12 bases left in between. The CDR3 is 15 amino acids. The receptor was derived from a human donor who was either an allogeneic HSCT recipient or a stem cell or donor lymphocyte infusion donor (not recorded which). It is not recorded whose cells these are; they may come from a transplant donor. Sequences were obtained from blood, either unsorted or a sorted T cell fraction (not recorded which). This sequence joins TRBV19 and TRBJ1-4; D not resolved. CDR3: CASSTDGSPNEKLFF. CDR3 bases: TGTGCCAGTAGTACTGACGGGAGCCCTAATGAAAAACTGTTTTTT.